Following are 28 T cell receptor beta chains from one sample sequenced in a study of patients and donors after allogeneic stem cell transplantation. TCRdb processed the RT-PCR reads anew with MiXCR; each CDR3 protein has one entry. The data hold about 200,000 distinct CDR3 sequences, with around 41% observed a single time. Sequencing was performed on blood, either unsorted or a sorted T cell fraction (not recorded which). The receptors shown here come from a human donor who was either an allogeneic HSCT recipient or a stem cell or donor lymphocyte infusion donor (not recorded which). It is not recorded whose cells these are; they may come from a transplant donor.

The chain uses TRBV7-2 and TRBJ1-4; D is unclear. Germline values: CDR1 SGHTA, CDR2 FQGNSA. Trimming removed 2 bases at V and 8 bases at J, with 9 bases between. The CDR3 spans 13 residues. The CDR3 DNA sequence: TGTGCCAGCAGCTTAAGGGTGGAGGAAAAACTGTTTTTT. Translated, it gives CASSLRVEEKLFF.

The chain has TRBV6-5 and TRBJ2-1; 9 bases line up with TRBD2. This CDR3 spans 16 amino acids. Germline lookup yields CDR1 MNHEY and CDR2 SVGAGI. V was pared by 8 bases and J by 5 bases, with 13 bases of the junction left unmatched. This chain's CDR3 is CASARRPSGDNNEQFF. CDR3 nucleotides: TGTGCCAGCGCCCGTCGTCCTAGCGGGGACAACAATGAGCAGTTCTTC.

With regard to this clonotype: A much larger clone differs by one base, so this may be a read error. J is TRBJ1-1 and V is TRBV6-6, with D unresolved. The CDR3 runs 12 residues. Germline V gene lookup returns CDR1 MNHNY and CDR2 SVGAGI (reference sequence). Trimming left V 6 bases short and J 0 bases short, with 5 bases between. The CDR3 nucleotides read TGTGCCAGCAGAGGGCTGAACACTGAAGCTTTCTTT. Protein sequence: CASRGLNTEAFF.

There are many counts of this clonotype. The rearrangement joins TRBV12-3 or TRBV12-4 to TRBJ2-2, with a possible D match to TRBD2 (5 bases). The germline V and J ends were trimmed by 6 bases and 4 bases, with 12 bases remaining between them. The CDR3 runs to 14 residues. The CDR3 bases are TGTGCCAGCAGCCCACTGGAGGCCACCGGGGAGCTGTTTTTT. It is translated as CASSPLEATGELFF.

This clonotype was observed at least ten times. The chain joins TRBV11-1 to TRBJ2-1; TRBD2 matches 11 bases. CDR1 is SGHAT and CDR2 is FQDESV in the germline V gene (reference sequence). This CDR3 spans 19 amino acids. Unmatched junction bases numbered 12, after V lost 4 bases and J lost 1 base. The CDR3 DNA reads TGTGCCAGCAGCTCCCGACTAGCGGGAAGGCTTTCGTCCTACAATGAGCAGTTCTTC. Translation: CASSSRLAGRLSSYNEQFF.

The chain joins TRBV18 to TRBJ1-3; TRBD1 is a possible D gene (5 bases). V was shortened by 0 bases and J by 2 bases, with 8 bases between the two germline ends. The CDR3 is made up of 15 amino acids. The germline V gene encodes CDR1 KGHSH and CDR2 LQKENI. In DNA form, the CDR3 reads TGTGCCAGCTCACCACCCGGGACGACTGGAAACACCATATATTTT. This gives the protein CASSPPGTTGNTIYF.

V gene TRBV12-3 or TRBV12-4 combines with J gene TRBJ1-5, with D unresolved. The CDR3 is 13 amino acids. V dropped 5 bases and J dropped 7 bases, with 12 bases sitting between them. The CDR3, as DNA: TGTGCCAGCAGTCCGGACCCTTACCAGCCCCAGCATTTT. It is translated as CASSPDPYQPQHF.

This clonotype was seen repeatedly, ten times or more. The junction departs from germline at one end; a sequencing error may be responsible. The rearrangement uses TRBV4-1 and TRBJ1-1; D possibly corresponds to TRBD1 (5 bases). The germline gives CDR1 MGHRA, CDR2 YSYEKL. The CDR3 has 12 residues. DNA for the CDR3: TGCGCCAGCAGCCAAGACGGGACGATCATTCACTTT. It codes for CASSQDGTIIHF.

This clonotype was found a few times. V is TRBV10-3 and J is TRBJ1-1; the D gene is possibly TRBD1 (5 bases). Germline loops: CDR1 ENHRY, CDR2 SYGVKD. The CDR3 has 17 residues. V was trimmed by 3 bases and J by 5 bases, leaving 22 bases between them. CDR3 sequence: CAISEMRGKGMETEAFF. The DNA for the CDR3 is TGTGCCATCAGTGAAATGAGGGGAAAGGGGATGGAAACTGAAGCTTTCTTT.

This clonotype was counted only a few times. The J gene is TRBJ2-2, the V gene TRBV5-1; the D is unclear. The CDR3 totals 14 residues. Germline loops: CDR1 SGHRS, CDR2 YFSETQ. V lost 5 bases and J 1 base, leaving 9 bases between the germline ends. CDR3 in amino acids: CASRIARNTGELFF. For the CDR3, the DNA is TGCGCCAGCAGAATTGCGCGGAACACCGGGGAGCTGTTTTTT. Drawing the rest from reference TRBV5-1 and TRBJ2-2, the complete variable domain is KAGVTQTPRYLIKTRGQQVTLSCSPISGHRSVSWYQQTPGQGLQFLFEYFSETQRNKGNFPGRFSGRQFSNSRSEMNVSTLELGDSALYLCASRIARNTGELFFGEGSRLTVL.

This clonotype was seen repeatedly, ten times or more. V gene TRBV6-5 combines with J gene TRBJ1-3; D gene uncertain. The CDR3 covers 15 residues. V gave up 6 bases and J gave up 1 base, with 13 bases separating them. Germline values: CDR1 MNHEY, CDR2 SVGAGI. This CDR3 reads CASSLEGDSGNTIYF. CDR3 coding DNA: TGTGCCAGCAGCCTCGAAGGAGATTCTGGAAACACCATATATTTT.

This chain links TRBV5-1 with TRBJ1-1; 9 nucleotides match TRBD1. V gave up 3 bases and J gave up 4 bases; unmatched junction bases: 10. The CDR3 contains 16 residues. CDR1 is SGHRS and CDR2 is YFSETQ in the germline V gene. The CDR3 region has the DNA TGCGCCAGCAGCTGGGGGGACAGGGATTTAAGCACTGAAGCTTTCTTT. The encoded protein is CASSWGDRDLSTEAFF.

The rearrangement uses TRBV4-3 and TRBJ1-1, with D possibly being TRBD1 (5 bases). V was shortened by 0 bases and J by 5 bases, with 19 bases between the two germline ends. The germline V gene has CDR1 LGHNA and CDR2 YSLEER. The CDR3 is 17 amino acids. This CDR3 is CASSQDRVSGVRTEAFF. CDR3 nucleotide sequence: TGCGCCAGCAGCCAAGATAGAGTTTCGGGGGTTCGGACTGAAGCTTTCTTT.

This sequence joins TRBV14 and TRBJ1-1; D gene unclear. V was trimmed by 2 bases and J by 1 base, leaving 5 bases between them. This CDR3 is built from 13 residues. CDR1 and CDR2 (germline): SGHDN, FVKESK. The CDR3 bases are TGTGCCAGCAGCCAAACGGCGAACACTGAAGCTTTCTTT. Its protein product is CASSQTANTEAFF.

The CDR3: CASSGGTVSYEQYF. The CDR3 nucleotides are TGTGCCAGCAGCGGCGGGACTGTCTCCTACGAGCAGTACTTC. The chain combines TRBV9 with TRBJ2-7; TRBD2 is a possible D gene (6 bases). Germline CDR1 is SGDLS and CDR2 is YYNGEE. V was cut by 3 bases and J by 0 bases, with 10 bases left in between. This CDR3 comprises 14 residues.

This rearrangement joins TRBV5-1 to TRBJ2-3, with D tentatively TRBD2 (5 bases). This CDR3 spans 15 amino acids. The germline CDR1 and CDR2 sequences are SGHRS and YFSETQ. The V and J ends lost 0 bases and 2 bases respectively, with 10 bases between them. Here the CDR3 reads CASSLAGGFTDTQYF. CDR3 coding DNA: TGCGCCAGCAGCTTGGCCGGCGGGTTCACAGATACGCAGTATTTT.

The V and J genes are TRBV4-2 and TRBJ1-2, with 7 positions matching TRBD1. Germline CDR1 reads LGHNA; CDR2 reads YNFKEQ. V was clipped by 0 bases and J by 7 bases; unmatched bases: 8. This CDR3 region has 15 residues. CDR3 bases: TGTGCCAGCAGCCAAGATGACAGGGAAATCTCTGGCTACACCTTC. This translates into CASSQDDREISGYTF.

The table lists this clonotype with a count of one. The rearrangement uses TRBV12-3 or TRBV12-4 and TRBJ1-5; D gene unclear. This CDR3 has 14 residues. V was pared by 0 bases and J by 7 bases, with 10 bases between. CDR3 protein: CASSLATLGQPQHF. The CDR3 DNA is TGTGCCAGCAGTTTAGCGACCCTTGGGCAGCCCCAGCATTTT.

This clonotype turned up a few times. One end of the junction is discordant with germline, which a read error may explain. The chain carries TRBV19 and TRBJ1-1; 9 bases map to TRBD1. Germline assignment: CDR1 LNHDA and CDR2 SQIVND (reference sequence). This CDR3 contains 16 residues. CDR3 region: CASSSGTGTMNTEVFF. In DNA, the CDR3 is TGTGCCAGTAGCTCCGGGACAGGGACCATGAACACTGAAGTTTTCTTT.

The chain has TRBV7-6 and TRBJ1-2; D is ambiguous. With 0 bases removed from V and 6 bases from J, the gap between germline ends came to 8 bases. The CDR3 is 13 residues long. Germline V gene lookup returns CDR1 SGHVS and CDR2 FNYEAQ. The chain's CDR3 is CASSLALGNGYTF. In DNA, the CDR3 is TGTGCCAGCAGCTTAGCTTTGGGGAATGGCTACACCTTC.

This clonotype was recorded many times. The chain recombines TRBV27 with TRBJ1-1; TRBD1 is a possible D gene (5 bases). With 2 bases removed from V and 1 base from J, the gap between germline ends came to 11 bases. This CDR3 contains 15 residues. The germline V gene encodes CDR1 MNHEY and CDR2 SMNVEV (reference sequence). CDR3 amino acids: CASSLLGGGNTEAFF. CDR3 coding DNA: TGTGCCAGCAGTTTACTCGGGGGGGGGAACACTGAAGCTTTCTTT.

This clonotype was recorded a few times. The V call is TRBV7-2, the J call TRBJ1-2; 7 bases map to TRBD1. This CDR3 is 16 amino acids long. Germline V CDR1 and CDR2: SGHTA, FQGNSA. Germline trimming cut 0 bases from V and 8 bases from J; bases unmatched to any gene: 12. The CDR3, as DNA: TGTGCCAGCAGCTTAGCCCAGGGACAGCGGGCGCGCGGCTACACCTTC. Encoded protein: CASSLAQGQRARGYTF.

V gene TRBV5-1 combines with J gene TRBJ1-6; 7 nucleotides align to TRBD1. The V and J ends lost 3 bases and 9 bases, in that order; junction bases with no gene match: 18. The CDR3 consists of 18 residues. Germline V gene sequence: CDR1 SGHRS, CDR2 YFSETQ. In DNA, the CDR3 is TGCGCCAGCAGCTCCTCGGGACAGCGGTTGGATGGGACTTCACCCCTCCACTTT. Protein product: CASSSSGQRLDGTSPLHF.

This sequence joins TRBV6-2 or TRBV6-3 and TRBJ1-1; D is unclear. Germline V lookup: CDR1 MNHEY, CDR2 SVGEGT. Trimming shortened V by 6 bases and J by 4 bases, and 15 bases separated the two germline ends. The CDR3 is 14 residues long. CDR3 region: CASRQHVIRTEAFF. Here the CDR3 DNA reads TGTGCCAGCAGACAACATGTGATTCGCACTGAAGCTTTCTTT.

This clonotype was found once. The V call is TRBV6-2 or TRBV6-3, the J call TRBJ2-7; 8 nucleotides align to TRBD1. The CDR3 loop spans 12 amino acids. V gave up 6 bases and J gave up 6 bases; unmatched junction bases: 4. CDR1 MNHEY and CDR2 SVGEGT come from the germline V gene. This chain's CDR3 is CASRIQGGEQYF. Here the CDR3 DNA reads TGTGCCAGCAGAATACAGGGGGGCGAGCAGTACTTC.

This chain's CDR3 is CASSLEGNLDTEAFF. CDR3 nucleotide sequence: TGCGCCAGCAGCTTGGAAGGGAATTTGGACACTGAAGCTTTCTTT. This chain connects TRBV5-1 to TRBJ1-1; no clear D. Trimming removed 0 bases from V and 3 bases from J, with 12 bases in between. The CDR3 loop spans 15 amino acids. Germline V gives CDR1 SGHRS, CDR2 YFSETQ.

This chain links TRBV29-1 with TRBJ1-1; 11 bases are a match to TRBD1. The CDR3 loop spans 14 amino acids. The J segment lost 3 bases and the V segment lost 7 bases, leaving 7 bases of the junction unmatched. From germline, CDR1 is SQVTM and CDR2 ANQGSEA. The CDR3 nucleotides are TGCAGCGATAGGGACAGGGGGGCGTACACTGAAGCTTTCTTT. This codes for CSDRDRGAYTEAFF.

V is TRBV3-1 and J is TRBJ1-2; maybe TRBD1 (5 bases). The CDR3 spans 15 residues. Deletions cut 0 bases from V and 8 bases from J, with 16 bases between. Per the germline V gene, CDR1 is LGHDT and CDR2 is YNNKEL (reference sequence). This CDR3 reads CASSQDWAAGTGYTF. The CDR3 region has the DNA TGTGCCAGCAGCCAAGATTGGGCGGCAGGGACCGGCTACACCTTC.